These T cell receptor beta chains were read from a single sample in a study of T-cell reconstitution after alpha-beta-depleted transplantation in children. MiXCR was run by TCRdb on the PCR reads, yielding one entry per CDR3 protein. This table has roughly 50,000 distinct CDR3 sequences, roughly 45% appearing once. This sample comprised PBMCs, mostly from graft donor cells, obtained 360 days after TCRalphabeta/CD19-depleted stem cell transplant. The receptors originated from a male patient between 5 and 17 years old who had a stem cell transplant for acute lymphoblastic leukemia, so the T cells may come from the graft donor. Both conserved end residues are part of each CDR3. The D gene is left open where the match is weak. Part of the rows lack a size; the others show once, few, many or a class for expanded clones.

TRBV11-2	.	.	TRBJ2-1	CASSLGVPTYNEQFF	TGTGCCAGCAGCTTAGGAGTCCCGACCTACAATGAGCAGTTCTTC
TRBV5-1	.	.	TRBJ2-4	CASSLGSVGVQYF	TGCGCCAGCAGCTTGGGGTCTGTCGGGGTTCAGTACTTC
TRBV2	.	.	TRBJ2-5	CASMLEIAQYF	TGTGCCAGCATGCTAGAGATTGCCCAGTACTTC
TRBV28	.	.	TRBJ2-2	CASSWGQVNTGELFF	TGTGCCAGCAGTTGGGGGCAGGTGAACACCGGGGAGCTGTTTTTT
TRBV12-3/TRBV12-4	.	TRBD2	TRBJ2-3	CASSFIAGAPDTQYF	TGTGCCAGCAGTTTTATAGCGGGGGCCCCTGATACGCAGTATTTT
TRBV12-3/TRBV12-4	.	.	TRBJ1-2	CASSFGQVYGYTF	TGTGCCAGCAGTTTTGGGCAGGTCTATGGCTACACCTTC
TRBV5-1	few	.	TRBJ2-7	CASSTRLDPPYEQYF	TGCGCCAGCAGCACACGACTAGACCCGCCCTACGAGCAGTACTTC
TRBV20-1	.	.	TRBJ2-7	CSANRVLGEQYF	TGCAGTGCTAACAGGGTGCTCGGCGAGCAGTACTTC
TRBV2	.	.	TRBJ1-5	CASSGVSPNQPQHF	TGTGCCAGCAGTGGGGTGTCACCTAATCAGCCCCAGCATTTT
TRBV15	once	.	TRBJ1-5	CATSRDEGGIQPQHF	TGTGCCACCAGCAGAGATGAGGGGGGTATCCAGCCCCAGCATTTT
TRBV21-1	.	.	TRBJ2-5	CASSKDPRLERRGTQYF	TGTGCCAGCAGCAAAGATCCCCGACTAGAAAGGCGGGGGACCCAGTACTTC
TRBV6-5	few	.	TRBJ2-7	CASSLQGRGHEQYF	TGTGCCAGCAGTTTACAGGGAAGGGGCCACGAGCAGTACTTC
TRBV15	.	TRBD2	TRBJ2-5	CATQRDFQETQYF	TGTGCCACACAGCGGGACTTCCAAGAGACCCAGTACTTC
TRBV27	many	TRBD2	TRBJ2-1	CASRQPGLVYNEQFF	TGTGCCAGCAGACAACCGGGACTAGTGTACAATGAGCAGTTCTTC
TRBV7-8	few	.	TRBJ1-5	CASSPGSRQVLGKGDQPQHF	TGTGCCAGCAGCCCGGGGTCTCGACAGGTCCTTGGCAAGGGAGATCAGCCCCAGCATTTT
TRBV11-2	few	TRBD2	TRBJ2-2	CASSLGLAGNGELFF	TGTGCCAGCAGCTTAGGGCTAGCGGGTAACGGGGAGCTGTTTTTT
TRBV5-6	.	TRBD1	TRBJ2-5	CASSTAGTGQETQYF	TGTGCCAGCAGCACCGCCGGGACAGGTCAAGAGACCCAGTACTTC
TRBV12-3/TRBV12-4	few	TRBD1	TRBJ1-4	CASSLGQGAGKLFF	TGTGCCAGCAGTTTAGGGCAGGGGGCGGGAAAACTGTTTTTT
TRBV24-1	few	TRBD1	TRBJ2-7	CATSDFSRGSYEQYF	TGTGCCACCAGTGATTTTTCCAGGGGGTCCTACGAGCAGTACTTC
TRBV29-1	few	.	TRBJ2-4	CSVAREHGIQYF	TGCAGCGTTGCTCGGGAGCACGGCATTCAGTACTTC
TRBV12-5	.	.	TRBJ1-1	CASGRRQNTEAFF	TGTGCTAGTGGCCGTCGACAGAACACTGAAGCTTTCTTT
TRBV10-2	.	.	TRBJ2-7	CASGDSSYEQYF	TGCGCCAGCGGGGACTCCTCCTACGAGCAGTACTTC
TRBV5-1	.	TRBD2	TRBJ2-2	CASSVLGGLNTGELFF	TGCGCCAGCAGCGTACTCGGGGGGTTGAACACCGGGGAGCTGTTTTTT
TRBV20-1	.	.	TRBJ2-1	CSADLEGGDNEQFF	TGCAGTGCCGACCTAGAGGGGGGGGACAATGAGCAGTTCTTC
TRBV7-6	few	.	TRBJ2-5	CASSSYGELQETQYF	TGTGCCAGCAGCTCCTATGGCGAGCTCCAAGAGACCCAGTACTTC
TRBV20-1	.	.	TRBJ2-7	CSSYYEQYF	TGCAGTTCCTATTACGAGCAGTACTTC